The 15 T cell receptor beta chains below all came from one sample that was sequenced in a study of molecular identifiers for immune sequencing clone quantification. TCRdb re-called the PCR reads with MiXCR, one entry per CDR3 protein. The table shows about 510,000 distinct CDR3 sequences, with roughly a fifth occurring only once. The specimen sequenced was naive CD8+ T cells from blood, with Jurkat cell RNA spiked in. Subset reported: FACS-sorted CD8+CD4-CCR7+CD45RA+ naive T cells. These receptors came from a human donor in good health. Some libraries in this study had Jurkat cell RNA spiked in.

This clonotype appeared many times. The rearrangement links TRBV9 to TRBJ2-7; 10 nucleotides line up with TRBD2. With V trimmed by 2 bases and J by 2 bases, 4 bases remained unmatched. This CDR3 contains 15 residues. From germline, CDR1 is SGDLS and CDR2 YYNGEE. CDR3 sequence reads: CASSVSTSGTYEQYF. CDR3 coding DNA: TGTGCCAGCAGCGTTAGTACTAGCGGGACCTACGAGCAGTACTTC.

This clonotype was seen at least ten times. The chain uses TRBV5-4 and TRBJ2-7; D may be TRBD1 (5 bases). Germline CDR1 is SGHNT and CDR2 is YYREEE (reference sequence). Trimming removed 5 bases from V and 7 bases from J, with 16 bases in between. The CDR3 sequence is 13 residues long. CDR3 DNA: TGTGCCAGCAGATGGGGCGGCAGTTCGGAGCAGTACTTC. Translated: CASRWGGSSEQYF.

Comments on this clonotype: This could be a read error, since a much larger clone is one nucleotide away. V usage is TRBV5-1 and J usage is TRBJ2-3; 9 nucleotides line up with TRBD2. The CDR3 runs to 16 residues. Trimming cost V 3 bases and J 3 bases; bases outside gene matches: 8. Germline V gene sequence: CDR1 SGHRS, CDR2 YFSETQ. CDR3 DNA: TGCGCCAGCAGCTCGCCGACTAGCGGTCAGACAGATACGCAGTATTTT. It is translated as CASSSPTSGQTDTQYF.

This clonotype was seen at least ten times. This sequence joins TRBV7-9 and TRBJ2-7; D may be TRBD1 (6 bases). V was shortened by 5 bases and J by 0 bases, with 14 bases between the two germline ends. The CDR3 extends over 15 amino acids. Per the germline V gene, CDR1 is SEHNR and CDR2 is FQNEAQ (reference sequence). The CDR3 region has the DNA TGTGCCAGCAGCGAAACCCGGACAGCCTCCTACGAGCAGTACTTC. Translated, it gives CASSETRTASYEQYF.

DNA for the CDR3: TGTGCCAGCAGTTTATCGCCCCCCGGCGGGGGCTACACCTTC. Its protein product is CASSLSPPGGGYTF. J is TRBJ1-2 and V is TRBV27; D not resolved. The CDR3 is 14 residues long. Looked up from germline, CDR1 is MNHEY and CDR2 is SMNVEV (reference sequence). V gave up 0 bases and J gave up 8 bases, with 13 bases separating them.

Notes on this clonotype: Given a much more abundant clone one base away, this may be a read error. The conserved closing phenylalanine or tryptophan is absent in this CDR3, likely reflecting a read error. The CDR3 is CSARASGYEQYL. CDR3 in DNA: TGCAGTGCTAGAGCTAGCGGATACGAGCAGTACCTC. The chain employs TRBV20-1 and TRBJ2-7, with 7 bases aligning to TRBD2. Looked up from germline, CDR1 is DFQATT and CDR2 is SNEGSKA (reference sequence). This CDR3 has 12 amino acids. J gave up 4 bases and V 1 base, and 1 base lay outside the gene matches.

This clonotype was seen a few times. This rearrangement joins TRBV6-2 or TRBV6-3 to TRBJ1-5; TRBD1 matches 7 bases. The CDR3 sequence is 15 residues long. Germline V lookup: CDR1 MNHEY, CDR2 SVGEGT. Losses at the gene ends were 5 bases for V and 1 base for J; bases not matched to a gene: 5. The CDR3 is CASSHGTASNQPQHF. The DNA of the CDR3 is TGTGCCAGCAGTCATGGGACAGCCAGCAATCAGCCCCAGCATTTT.

The genes are TRBV20-1 and TRBJ2-1, with 9 positions matching TRBD2. The CDR3 spans 14 residues. Germline V lookup: CDR1 DFQATT, CDR2 SNEGSKA (reference sequence). With 0 bases clipped from V and 6 bases from J, the junction kept 3 bases outside the gene matches. The CDR3 reads CSAREAGGPNEQFF. The CDR3 DNA reads as TGCAGTGCTAGAGAAGCGGGGGGACCCAATGAGCAGTTCTTC.

This clonotype has at least ten counts. The gene calls are TRBV6-2 or TRBV6-3 and TRBJ1-1; no reliable D call. The CDR3 has 14 amino acids. Trimming stripped 4 bases from V and 6 bases from J, with 15 bases between. Germline CDR1 MNHEY, CDR2 SVGEGT. The CDR3 reads CASSSPSEPPEAFF. As DNA, the CDR3 is TGTGCCAGCAGTTCTCCCTCTGAACCTCCTGAAGCTTTCTTT.

Worth noting for this clonotype: A much larger clone lies a single base off, so this may be a read error. The chain joins TRBV5-3 to TRBJ2-5, with 9 nucleotides matching TRBD1. TRBV5-3 is an ORF, with its function uncertain. There are 14 residues in the CDR3. CDR3 sequence reads: CASSFQQGADEQYF. CDR3 DNA sequence: TGTGCCAGCAGCTTTCAACAGGGGGCTGATGAGCAGTACTTC.

Many counts were recorded for this clonotype. The V gene is TRBV28, the J gene TRBJ1-5; 10 positions match TRBD1. The ends lost 5 bases at V and 3 bases at J; junction bases unmatched: 4. Germline V CDR1 and CDR2: MDHEN, SYDVKM. The CDR3 is made up of 15 amino acids. The CDR3 reads CASSLGTGVNQPQHF. The CDR3 coding sequence is TGTGCCAGCAGTCTCGGGACAGGGGTCAATCAGCCCCAGCATTTT.

Only a few counts were recorded for this clonotype. The V gene is TRBV11-1, the J gene TRBJ2-7, with 11 positions matching TRBD2. Germline trimming cut 5 bases from V and 1 base from J; bases unmatched to any gene: 10. The CDR3 extends over 17 amino acids. CDR1 is SGHAT, CDR2 FQDESV, per germline (reference sequence). In DNA form, the CDR3 reads TGTGCCAGCAGCCGGACAGCCGGGACTAGCGGTTCCTACGAGCAGTACTTC. This encodes CASSRTAGTSGSYEQYF. Full variable domain (missing parts from reference TRBV11-1 and TRBJ2-7): EAEVAQSPRYKITEKSQAVAFWCDPISGHATLYWYRQILGQGPELLVQFQDESVVDDSQLPKDRFSAERLKGVDSTLKIQPAELGDSAMYLCASSRTAGTSGSYEQYFGPGTRLTVT.

The gene calls are TRBV7-9 and TRBJ2-1; D is unclear. Trimming took off 4 bases at V and 10 bases at J, with 17 bases between the two ends. The CDR3 runs 14 residues. Germline lookup yields CDR1 SEHNR and CDR2 FQNEAQ (reference sequence). The CDR3 is CASSCVFVAAEQFF. The CDR3 nucleotides are TGTGCCAGCAGCTGTGTATTTGTTGCAGCCGAGCAGTTCTTC.

This clonotype was seen ten or more times. The chain links TRBV13 to TRBJ2-3; possibly TRBD1 or TRBD2 for D (5 bases each). This CDR3 has 18 amino acids. Germline V gene sequence: CDR1 PRHDT, CDR2 FYEKMQ (reference sequence). The V and J ends lost 4 bases and 2 bases respectively, with 22 bases between them. CDR3 loop: CASSSESRGGSLTDTQYF. DNA of the CDR3: TGTGCCAGCAGCTCCGAAAGCCGGGGCGGATCACTCACAGATACGCAGTATTTT. Filled out from reference TRBV13 and TRBJ2-3, the complete variable domain reads AAGVIQSPRHLIKEKRETATLKCYPIPRHDTVYWYQQGPGQDPQFLISFYEKMQSDKGSIPDRFSAQQFSDYHSELNMSSLELGDSALYFCASSSESRGGSLTDTQYFGPGTRLTVL.

This clonotype was counted a few times. This sequence joins TRBV5-4 and TRBJ2-3, with a tentative D call TRBD2 (6 bases). The CDR3 consists of 18 residues. Germline V gives CDR1 SGHNT, CDR2 YYREEE (reference sequence). The V and J ends lost 1 base and 1 base respectively, with 19 bases between them. CDR3 DNA sequence: TGTGCCAGCAGCTTGTTGGGGGGTGGCGAGGGCCGCACAGATACGCAGTATTTT. Translation: CASSLLGGGEGRTDTQYF.